Given below is one T cell receptor (beta chain) in context. No antigen is known for it. The data were obtained in a study of T cell responses to AZD1222 COVID-19 vaccine. General study findings and limits: No repertoire was sampled before or during the peak T cell response, only after it.

Germline V gives CDR1 PRHDT, CDR2 FYEKMQ (reference sequence). The CDR3 is made up of 14 amino acids. The trim removed 5 bases at V and 5 bases at J, leaving 5 bases unmatched. The protocol was immunoSEQ multiplex PCR, while the TCRdb copy is restricted to in-frame clones and leaves out a portion. This sample carries some 140,000 clones, about 87% of them seen once, and the ten largest clones take less than 3.5%. The specimen was peripheral blood, collected on day 0 of AZD1222 vaccination. The sequence was obtained from an adult in good health. The chain joins TRBV13 to TRBJ1-1; 10 nucleotides agree with TRBD1. CDR3 DNA: TGTGCCAGCAGCCTGGGACAGGGGAGGACTGAAGCTTTCTTT. Its translation is CASSLGQGRTEAFF.